One sample yielded the 9 T cell receptor beta chains listed below, sequenced in a study of blood T cell repertoires in COVID-19. The repertoire was sequenced with immunoSEQ multiplex PCR; TCRdb's copy has only in-frame clones and lacks some. The data show 130,000 or so clones, roughly 89% seen once. Sequenced input: peripheral blood. The origin of the receptors is a woman between 50 and 59 years old with acute or convalescent COVID-19.

The rearrangement joins TRBV25-1 to TRBJ1-1; D possibly corresponds to TRBD1 (5 bases). Trimming removed 9 bases from V and 5 bases from J, with 13 bases in between. CDR1 and CDR2 from the germline V gene are MGHDK and SYGVNS. This CDR3 has 12 residues. The CDR3 here is CASRAGWTEAFF. The CDR3, as DNA: TGTGCCAGTAGGGCAGGGTGGACTGAAGCTTTCTTT.

The chain has TRBV6-5 and TRBJ1-2; D gene unclear. CDR1 MNHEY and CDR2 SVGAGI come from the germline V gene. V lost 0 bases to trimming and J lost 4 bases, with 9 bases between them. The CDR3 has 14 residues. The CDR3 sequence is CASSYSLLSYGYTF. The CDR3 coding sequence is TGTGCCAGCAGTTACTCACTGCTCTCCTATGGCTACACCTTC.

The chain is built from TRBV7-2 and TRBJ2-1; 7 bases match TRBD2. V gave up 2 bases and J gave up 10 bases; unmatched junction bases: 2. The CDR3 is 12 amino acids. Germline-derived CDR1 and CDR2 are SGHTA and FQGNSA. CDR3 nucleotides: TGTGCCAGCAGCTTAAGGGGACTAGAGCAGTTCTTC. Amino acid sequence: CASSLRGLEQFF.

This clone occurred once. This chain joins TRBV28 and TRBJ1-4; tentatively, D is TRBD1 (6 bases). CDR3 size: 14 residues. In germline, CDR1 is MDHEN, CDR2 SYDVKM. The V end lost 3 bases, the J end lost 5 bases, and 10 bases lay between the germline ends. CDR3: CASSFGQMNEKLFF. CDR3 coding DNA: TGTGCCAGCAGTTTCGGACAGATGAATGAAAAACTGTTTTTT.

This chain connects TRBV30 to TRBJ2-1; D is perhaps TRBD2 (6 bases). CDR3 length equals 14 residues. Trimming removed 3 bases at V and 6 bases at J, with 15 bases between. Germline assignment: CDR1 GTSNPN and CDR2 SVGIG (reference sequence). CDR3 sequence: CAWRASGVTNEQFF. DNA for the CDR3: TGTGCCTGGAGAGCGTCGGGAGTCACCAATGAGCAGTTCTTC.

This chain connects TRBV19 to TRBJ2-3; TRBD1 might be the D (6 bases). The germline gives CDR1 LNHDA, CDR2 SQIVND (reference sequence). The CDR3 consists of 14 residues. The V and J ends lost 5 bases and 5 bases respectively, with 14 bases between them. CDR3 DNA sequence: TGTGCCAGTAGTGTACAGGGTTTCGGAGATACGCAGTATTTT. Protein sequence: CASSVQGFGDTQYF.

The V gene is TRBV4-3, the J gene TRBJ2-7, with D perhaps matching TRBD2 (5 bases). Germline CDR1 and CDR2: LGHNA and YSLEER. The CDR3 extends over 17 amino acids. V lost 4 bases and J 4 bases, leaving 23 bases between the germline ends. Here the CDR3 reads CASSPAKGSSTSYEQYF. Written as DNA, the CDR3 is TGCGCCAGCAGCCCCGCCAAAGGGAGTTCGACGAGTTACGAGCAGTACTTC.

The V and J genes are TRBV3-1 (or the pseudogene TRBV3-2) and TRBJ2-7, with TRBD1 matching over 7 bases. J was trimmed by 3 bases and V by 2 bases; bases with no gene match: 4. Germline CDR1 LGHDT, CDR2 YNNKEL (reference sequence). CDR3 length: 14 amino acids. The CDR3 here is CASSQNDRDYEQYF. CDR3 in DNA: TGTGCCAGCAGCCAAAATGACAGGGACTACGAGCAGTACTTC.

V and J are TRBV12-3 or TRBV12-4 and TRBJ1-1; possible D gene TRBD1, 5 bases. V dropped 7 bases and J dropped 2 bases, with 11 bases sitting between them. CDR3 length: 13 residues. CDR3 nucleotide sequence: TGTGCCAGCATTCAGGGTTTAAACACTGAAGCTTTCTTT. Translating gives CASIQGLNTEAFF.